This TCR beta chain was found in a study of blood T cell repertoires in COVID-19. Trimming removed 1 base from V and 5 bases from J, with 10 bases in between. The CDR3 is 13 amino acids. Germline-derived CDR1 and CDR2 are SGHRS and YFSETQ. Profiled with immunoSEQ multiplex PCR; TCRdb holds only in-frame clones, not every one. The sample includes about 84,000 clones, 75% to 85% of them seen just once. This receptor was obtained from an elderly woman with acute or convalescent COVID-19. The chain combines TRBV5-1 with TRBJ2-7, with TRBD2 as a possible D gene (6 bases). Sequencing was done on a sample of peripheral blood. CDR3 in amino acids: CASSLSGDHEQYF. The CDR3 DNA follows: TGCGCCAGCAGCTTGTCGGGAGACCACGAGCAGTACTTC.